This TCR beta chain derives from a study of cytotoxic CD8 clonotypes in ibrutinib-treated CLL. For the study at large: Response samples came after a median roughly twelve months of treatment, range 6 to 36.

Details on this clone: The antigen remains unidentified.

Study conclusions and caveats: Researchers report that baseline clonality outpaced age-matched healthy donors and tracked circulating CD8+ T-cell counts.

The V and J ends lost 3 bases and 6 bases respectively, with 6 bases between them. The CDR3 consists of 12 residues. Germline CDR1 and CDR2: LGHNT and FRNRAP. The planned depth of sequencing spanned 1 in 200,000 to 1 in 1 million T cells. Data came from immunoSEQ multiplex PCR; TCRdb stores just in-frame clones and leaves some out. The sample contains around 40,000 clones, 65% to 75% of which appear only once. Approximately 2.2 micrograms of genomic DNA came from cryopreserved PBMCs for TCR beta libraries. Material: PBMCs, obtained at disease progression, from a patient treated with ibrutinib. V gene TRBV12-5 combines with J gene TRBJ1-5; D is unresolved. This sequence originates from a human donor with chronic lymphocytic leukemia. The CDR3 loop is CASGLLTQPQHF. The CDR3 DNA reads as TGTGCTAGTGGTTTACTGACTCAGCCCCAGCATTTT.